A few counts support the clone carrying this TCR beta chain. The antigen is undetermined. V lost 5 bases and J lost 2; bases outside the gene matches: 14. Germline V gene lookup returns CDR1 GTSNPN and CDR2 SVGIG (reference sequence). This CDR3 is 17 amino acids long. This record belongs to a study of cytomegalovirus exposure and HLA in healthy donors. The PCR ran on 60 Vbeta and 13 Jbeta primers. Authors' analysis steps: In a later analysis, some 10 million of about 80 million unique beta chains occurred in at least two donors. TCRdb's table, derived via immunoSEQ multiplex PCR, lists solely in-frame clones and lacks some. V and J calls and clone size come straight from that table; D and trimming were deduced from the DNA. This sample has tens of thousands of clones, with around three quarters found just once. Study-wide results and caveats: Indistinguishable V segments such as TRBV6-2 and TRBV6-3 were excluded. Cytomegalovirus status was reportedly diagnosed by the classifier with high specificity and sensitivity. Follow-up analysis later connected one missense variant in DCLRE1C with trimming of TCR beta V- and J-genes.

The sequenced sample was PBMCs. The sequence derives from a woman aged 40 to 50 in good health and CMV-seropositive. The gene calls are TRBV30 and TRBJ1-5; 8 nucleotides line up with TRBD1. Written as DNA, the CDR3 is TGTGCCTGGGGGGGGACAGGACTTCTCGGGGGCAATCAGCCCCAGCATTTT. Protein sequence: CAWGGTGLLGGNQPQHF.